What follows are 19 T cell receptor beta chains derived from one specimen sequenced in a study of CD8+ T cells in alopecia areata. Treatment noted: oral pan-JAK inhibitor, 5-10 mg twice daily. Following RNA extraction, reverse transcription yielded cDNA that acted as the sequencing template. Here immunoSEQ multiplex PCR was the method, and the copy in TCRdb shows in-frame clones only, minus some. Of some 200,000 clones listed, 43% were seen once; the top ten hold approximately 2.4%. Source: CD4+ T cells sorted from blood, taken around week 37, from a patient treated with tofacitinib. These receptors were collected from a human donor with alopecia areata.

In its sample, this clone was seen a few times. CDR3 sequence: CSVGENSGNTIYF. The CDR3 region has the DNA TGCAGCGTTGGAGAGAACTCTGGAAACACCATATATTTT. The rearrangement links TRBV29-1 to TRBJ1-3, with D unresolved. CDR1 SQVTM and CDR2 ANQGSEA come from the germline V gene. V was shortened by 4 bases and J by 0 bases, with 7 bases between the two germline ends. The length of the CDR3 is 13 residues. Complete variable domain (other parts from reference TRBV29-1 and TRBJ1-3): SAVISQKPSRDICQRGTSLTIQCQVDSQVTMMFWYRQQPGQSLTLIATANQGSEATYESGFVIDKFPISRPNLTFSTLTVSNMSPEDSSIYLCSVGENSGNTIYFGEGSWLTVV.

This clone occurred a few times. The chain joins TRBV7-3 to TRBJ1-1, with a tentative D call TRBD1 (5 bases). Trimming stripped 2 bases from V and 1 base from J, with 5 bases between. Germline V gene data show CDR1 as SGHTA and CDR2 as FQGTGA. This CDR3 contains 13 residues. The CDR3 region has the DNA TGTGCCAGCAGCTTACAGGGGAACACTGAAGCTTTCTTT. Its translation: CASSLQGNTEAFF.

About this clone itself: The identical CDR3 is also encoded by other nucleotide sequences in the sample. The V and J genes are TRBV5-1 and TRBJ2-3; TRBD2 agrees at 12 bases. The trim removed 5 bases at V and 6 bases at J, leaving 4 bases unmatched. Germline V gene sequence: CDR1 SGHRS, CDR2 YFSETQ. The CDR3 has 14 amino acids. Written as DNA, the CDR3 is TGCGCCAGCAGGGAGACTAGCGGGAGTGATACGCAGTATTTT. It codes for CASRETSGSDTQYF. Full variable domain (remainder filled in from reference TRBV5-1 and TRBJ2-3): KAGVTQTPRYLIKTRGQQVTLSCSPISGHRSVSWYQQTPGQGLQFLFEYFSETQRNKGNFPGRFSGRQFSNSRSEMNVSTLELGDSALYLCASRETSGSDTQYFGPGTRLTVL.

This clone was seen a handful of times. V is TRBV7-3 and J is TRBJ1-2, with D possibly TRBD1 on 6 matching bases. CDR3 size: 14 residues. The V end lost 4 bases, the J end lost 0 bases, and 9 bases lay between the germline ends. The V gene's germline CDR1 is SGHTA and CDR2 FQGTGA. This CDR3 is CASSSGQPNYGYTF. The CDR3 nucleotides read TGTGCCAGCAGCTCTGGACAGCCTAACTATGGCTACACCTTC.

The chain couples TRBV15 to TRBJ1-1; 9 bases map to TRBD1. In germline, CDR1 is LNHNV, CDR2 YYDKDF (reference sequence). Trimming cost V 5 bases and J 5 bases; bases outside gene matches: 9. The length of the CDR3 is 15 residues. The CDR3: CATSGHRGRGTEAFF. The CDR3 DNA reads as TGTGCCACCAGCGGTCACAGGGGGCGAGGGACTGAAGCTTTCTTT.

The chain combines TRBV7-2 with TRBJ2-5, with TRBD1 matching over 8 bases. V was pared by 5 bases and J by 2 bases, with 7 bases of the junction left unmatched. Germline CDR1 is SGHTA and CDR2 is FQGNSA. The CDR3 has 15 residues. DNA of the CDR3: TGTGCCAGCAGCGTACCCAGGGGGCGGCAAGAGACCCAGTACTTC. It is translated as CASSVPRGRQETQYF.

The chain employs TRBV4-1 and TRBJ2-7; the D gene could be TRBD1 or TRBD2 (5 bases each). The V gene lost 0 bases and the J gene lost 6 bases, with 24 bases spanning the gap. The CDR3 runs to 18 residues. Germline V lookup: CDR1 MGHRA, CDR2 YSYEKL. The CDR3 spells CASSQDDRLRRGVPEQYF. CDR3 nucleotides: TGCGCCAGCAGCCAAGATGATCGGCTGCGGAGAGGGGTCCCCGAGCAGTACTTC.

In this sample, this clone turned up a few times. The genes are TRBV20-1 and TRBJ2-7; 12 positions match TRBD2. Losses at the gene ends were 6 bases for V and 12 bases for J; bases not matched to a gene: 3. The CDR3 extends over 10 amino acids. From germline, CDR1 is DFQATT and CDR2 SNEGSKA (reference sequence). The CDR3 nucleotides are TGCAGTGCAAGGACTAGCGGGACGTACTTC. Residues: CSARTSGTYF.

V is TRBV4-2 and J is TRBJ1-1; TRBD1 is a possible D gene (6 bases). This CDR3 comprises 15 residues. The germline V gene encodes CDR1 LGHNA and CDR2 YNFKEQ. Trimming took 0 bases from V and 7 from J, leaving 15 bases between them. The CDR3 here is CASSQEDRGMDEAFF. The CDR3 DNA is TGTGCCAGCAGCCAAGAGGACAGAGGAATGGATGAAGCTTTCTTT.

This sequence joins TRBV6-5 and TRBJ1-1; 11 nucleotides match TRBD1. The CDR3 has 13 amino acids. Germline V gene sequence: CDR1 MNHEY, CDR2 SVGAGI. The CDR3, as DNA: TGTACTACCCGGGACAGGGGGTTTGGTGAAGCTTTCTTT. Residues: CTTRDRGFGEAFF.

This clone was counted only a few times. The CDR3, as DNA: TGTGCCAGCTCACCAAGCGGAGTGGGCACTGAAGCTTTCTTT. Protein sequence: CASSPSGVGTEAFF. The chain joins TRBV18 to TRBJ1-1; D not certain. CDR1 and CDR2 (germline): KGHSH, LQKENI. This CDR3 comprises 14 residues. Trimming shortened V by 2 bases and J by 4 bases, and 11 bases separated the two germline ends.

This clone appeared many times. The rearrangement joins TRBV4-2 to TRBJ2-2; TRBD2 agrees at 11 bases. Germline assignment: CDR1 LGHNA and CDR2 YNFKEQ. Trimming at V came to 0 bases and at J to 2 bases, leaving 5 bases not matched to a gene. There are 18 residues in the CDR3. The CDR3 loop is CASSQERGLAGNTGELFF. The DNA for the CDR3 is TGTGCCAGCAGCCAAGAACGCGGACTAGCGGGCAACACCGGGGAGCTGTTTTTT.

This clone was seen only a few times. This sample also contains other DNA sequences that code for the same CDR3. This sequence joins TRBV29-1 and TRBJ2-3, with D perhaps matching TRBD1 (5 bases). V lost 2 bases to trimming and J lost 3 bases, with 9 bases between them. Germline V lookup: CDR1 SQVTM, CDR2 ANQGSEA. There are 13 residues in the CDR3. CDR3 region: CSVEQGGTDTQYF. DNA for the CDR3: TGCAGCGTTGAACAGGGTGGTACAGATACGCAGTATTTT.

This clone was recorded a few times. The chain recombines TRBV21-1 with TRBJ1-1. TRBV21-1 has pseudogene status. The CDR3 consists of 17 residues. The CDR3 loop is CASSNTTVEGLNTEAFF. The CDR3 DNA reads as TGTGCCAGCAGCAACACTACCGTGGAGGGACTGAACACTGAAGCTTTCTTT.

This clone was counted only a few times. The chain uses TRBV21-1 and TRBJ2-3; the table's D call TRBD2 went unverified against the DNA. TRBV21-1 has pseudogene status. The CDR3 extends over 16 amino acids. The CDR3 spells CASSKAPSGRLDTQYF. The CDR3 DNA is TGTGCCAGCAGCAAAGCCCCTAGCGGGAGGTTAGATACGCAGTATTTT.

This chain joins TRBV7-2 and TRBJ1-1; a possible D gene is TRBD1 (5 bases). This CDR3 contains 14 residues. Trimming left V 1 base short and J 1 base short, with 7 bases between. Germline loops: CDR1 SGHTA, CDR2 FQGNSA. CDR3: CASSLGTSNTEAFF. The CDR3 bases are TGTGCCAGCAGCTTAGGGACATCGAACACTGAAGCTTTCTTT.

The gene calls are TRBV5-4 and TRBJ1-2; no clear D. The CDR3 runs 15 residues. The ends were cut back, 0 bases at V and 5 bases at J, with 14 bases in the middle. Germline loops: CDR1 SGHNT, CDR2 YYREEE (reference sequence). For the CDR3, the DNA is TGTGCCAGCAGCTTGGCTTTATATCACGGGTATGGCTACACCTTC. This codes for CASSLALYHGYGYTF.

The chain joins TRBV11-2 to TRBJ2-7; 8 nucleotides match TRBD1. Per germline, CDR1 SGHAT and CDR2 FQNNGV. The CDR3 extends over 14 amino acids. Unmatched junction bases numbered 7, after V lost 3 bases and J lost 6 bases. The CDR3 DNA reads as TGTGCCAGCAGCTTGGCAGGGGGCGCGGGCGAGCAGTACTTC. It is translated as CASSLAGGAGEQYF.

The chain has TRBV18 and TRBJ2-5; tentative D call: TRBD2 (5 bases). The germline CDR1 and CDR2 sequences are KGHSH and LQKENI. The ends were cut back, 3 bases at V and 3 bases at J, with 17 bases in the middle. The CDR3 runs to 16 residues. In DNA, the CDR3 is TGTGCCAGCTCACCTACCGGGAAGCAGAAGAAAGAGACCCAGTACTTC. Its translation: CASSPTGKQKKETQYF.